The 21 T cell receptor beta chains in this list originate from one sample, sequenced in a study of CD8 T cells in ankylosing spondylitis (dated by TCRdb to the late 2010s). The receptor library was made with 5' RACE. Sequencing was carried out with an Illumina HiSeq 2500. The raw public reads went through TCRdb reprocessing: fastp at Q25, MiXCR clone calling, in-frame beta chains kept. Rows are combined by CDR3 protein, so each entry shows the most common genes and DNA. The sample includes about 160,000 distinct CDR3 sequences, with 15% to 20% observed a single time. Approximately 7.8% of the sample lies in the top ten. Source material: blood, either unsorted or a sorted T cell fraction (not recorded which). These receptors originate from a male donor with ankylosing spondylitis or in good health (not recorded which).

The rearrangement links TRBV19 to TRBJ1-1; a weak D match, TRBD1 (5 bases). Deletions cut 5 bases from V and 1 base from J, with 11 bases between. Germline CDR1 reads LNHDA; CDR2 reads SQIVND (reference sequence). The CDR3 extends over 14 amino acids. The CDR3 region is CASSPGLGNTEAFF. CDR3 coding DNA: TGTGCCAGTAGTCCGGGACTGGGGAACACTGAAGCTTTCTTT.

This clonotype has more than one count but fewer than ten. The chain recombines TRBV5-7 with TRBJ1-1; D may be TRBD1 (6 bases). TRBV5-7 is flagged as an ORF with uncertain function. The CDR3 runs to 12 residues. V gave up 7 bases and J gave up 6 bases, with 13 bases separating them. CDR3 amino acids: CASSGARAEAFF. As DNA, the CDR3 is TGTGCCAGCTCGGGGGCCCGCGCTGAAGCTTTCTTT.

This clonotype has just a few counts. The DNA is left out, because the CDR3 cannot be placed on it with certainty; the CDR3 is given as TCRdb lists it. The rearrangement links TRBV7-5 to TRBJ2-1; TRBD2, the D gene given by the table, was not confirmed from the DNA. TRBV7-5 is tagged as a pseudogene. Inclusive of both ends, the CDR3 amounts to 17 amino acids. The CDR3 protein is CISVSEGQGLHYNEQFF.

This clonotype was recorded many times. This chain uses TRBV18 with TRBJ1-1; D is ambiguous. CDR3 length equals 12 residues. Germline V gene lookup returns CDR1 KGHSH and CDR2 LQKENI. V dropped 2 bases and J dropped 6 bases, with 7 bases sitting between them. Here the CDR3 reads CASSPSSPEAFF. The CDR3, as DNA: TGTGCCAGCTCACCAAGTTCGCCTGAAGCTTTCTTT.

The chain carries TRBV6-4 and TRBJ2-1, with 9 bases aligning to TRBD2. Germline loops: CDR1 MRHNA, CDR2 SNTAGT. This CDR3 is built from 15 residues. Losses at the gene ends were 3 bases for V and 6 bases for J; bases not matched to a gene: 6. The CDR3 DNA follows: TGTGCCAGCAGTGAACGTAGCGGGAGCAGCAATGAGCAGTTCTTC. It codes for CASSERSGSSNEQFF.

Remarks on this clonotype: A much larger clone differs by one base, so this may be a read error. This chain connects TRBV12-3 or TRBV12-4 to TRBJ2-5; unclear D gene. The CDR3 length is 16 residues. CDR3 sequence reads: CASSLGPRRVQEAQYF. For the CDR3, the DNA is TGTGCCAGCAGTTTAGGGCCCCGAAGGGTGCAAGAGGCCCAGTACTTC.

There are a few counts of this clonotype. The chain has TRBV7-9 and TRBJ1-4; tentatively, D is TRBD1 (5 bases). Germline values: CDR1 SEHNR, CDR2 FQNEAQ (reference sequence). CDR3 length: 15 amino acids. Trimming removed 0 bases at V and 0 bases at J, with 5 bases between. CDR3 sequence: CASSLATATNEKLFF. For the CDR3, the DNA is TGTGCCAGCAGCTTAGCGACAGCAACTAATGAAAAACTGTTTTTT. The full variable domain, its missing parts supplied by reference TRBV7-9 and TRBJ1-4, is DTGVSQNPRHKITKRGQNVTFRCDPISEHNRLYWYRQTLGQGPEFLTYFQNEAQLEKSRLLSDRFSAERPKGSFSTLEIQRTEQGDSAMYLCASSLATATNEKLFFGSGTQLSVL.

The table lists this clonotype with many counts. The rearrangement joins TRBV5-4 to TRBJ2-1, with 10 positions matching TRBD2. CDR3 size: 16 residues. Germline values: CDR1 SGHNT, CDR2 YYREEE (reference sequence). J lost 5 bases, V lost 1 base, and 6 bases had no gene match. The CDR3 spells CASSLFTSGNNNEQFF. CDR3 DNA sequence: TGTGCCAGCAGCTTGTTTACTAGCGGGAATAACAATGAGCAGTTCTTC.

This chain links TRBV19 with TRBJ2-1; possibly TRBD2 for D (6 bases). The CDR3 is 13 residues long. Trimming left V 8 bases short and J 8 bases short, with 16 bases between. Germline assignment: CDR1 LNHDA and CDR2 SQIVND (reference sequence). CDR3 DNA: TGTGCCAGTGGGGCACTGGGAGGCGATGAGCAGTTCTTC. Translated: CASGALGGDEQFF.

The chain is built from TRBV7-6 and TRBJ2-2; no definite D call. There are 13 residues in the CDR3. V was clipped by 5 bases and J by 6 bases, with 10 bases between them. Per the germline V gene, CDR1 is SGHVS and CDR2 is FNYEAQ. The CDR3 is CASSRYEAGELFF. The DNA for the CDR3 is TGTGCCAGCAGCCGCTATGAGGCCGGGGAGCTGTTTTTT.

This chain links TRBV29-1 with TRBJ2-3; TRBD2 might be the D (5 bases). Germline CDR1 reads SQVTM; CDR2 reads ANQGSEA. The V gene lost 4 bases and the J gene lost 1 base, with 12 bases spanning the gap. The CDR3 is made up of 14 amino acids. The CDR3: CSVGGHGGTDTQYF. The CDR3 region has the DNA TGCAGCGTTGGCGGCCACGGGGGCACAGATACGCAGTATTTT.

This clonotype was counted ten times or more. V gene TRBV27 combines with J gene TRBJ2-2, with no clear D. V was cut by 3 bases and J by 6 bases, with 8 bases left in between. Germline V gene sequence: CDR1 MNHEY, CDR2 SMNVEV (reference sequence). The CDR3 has 13 amino acids. The CDR3 region is CASSFFESGELFF. CDR3 DNA sequence: TGTGCCAGCAGTTTTTTCGAGTCCGGGGAGCTGTTTTTT.

The chain employs TRBV12-3 or TRBV12-4 and TRBJ2-2; weak D call: TRBD1 (6 bases). This CDR3 comprises 17 residues. V dropped 5 bases and J dropped 4 bases, with 20 bases sitting between them. CDR3 bases: TGTGCCAGCAGTCCAAAATGGCCAGGGGCGACCACCGGGGAGCTGTTTTTT. Translating it yields CASSPKWPGATTGELFF.

Many counts were recorded for this clonotype. This CDR3 is CSVEDLGETQYF. CDR3 sequence (DNA): TGCAGCGTTGAAGATCTTGGAGAGACCCAGTACTTC. The chain has TRBV29-1 and TRBJ2-5; D call uncertain. The length of the CDR3 is 12 residues. Trimming stripped 0 bases from V and 4 bases from J, with 6 bases between. The germline V gene has CDR1 SQVTM and CDR2 ANQGSEA.

V gene TRBV20-1 combines with J gene TRBJ1-5; D perhaps matches TRBD1 (6 bases). Trimming shortened V by 0 bases and J by 7 bases, and 13 bases separated the two germline ends. The CDR3 consists of 14 residues. The germline gives CDR1 DFQATT, CDR2 SNEGSKA (reference sequence). The CDR3 coding sequence is TGCAGTGCTAGAGATGAGACAGGCCTCCAGCCCCAGCATTTT. Protein sequence: CSARDETGLQPQHF.

This clonotype appeared a few times. The V and J genes are TRBV5-1 and TRBJ2-2, with D possibly being TRBD1 (6 bases). V lost 0 bases and J 8 bases, leaving 11 bases between the germline ends. Germline V gives CDR1 SGHRS, CDR2 YFSETQ. The CDR3 spans 14 residues. CDR3 sequence (DNA): TGCGCCAGCAGCTTGGGACAGGCGAGTGGGGAGCTGTTTTTT. As protein: CASSLGQASGELFF.

The chain recombines TRBV5-1 with TRBJ2-7; TRBD2 matches 10 bases. This CDR3 is 14 amino acids long. V was clipped by 5 bases and J by 2 bases; unmatched bases: 4. Germline assignment: CDR1 SGHRS and CDR2 YFSETQ. CDR3 sequence reads: CASRGAGGPYEQYF. DNA for the CDR3: TGCGCCAGCAGAGGAGCGGGAGGGCCCTACGAGCAGTACTTC.

This clonotype was observed at least ten times. The gene calls are TRBV5-1 and TRBJ2-3; D call uncertain. The CDR3 has 13 residues. Germline CDR1 SGHRS, CDR2 YFSETQ. The V gene lost 5 bases and the J gene lost 1 base, with 8 bases spanning the gap. CDR3: CASSTEGTDTQYF. Here the CDR3 DNA reads TGCGCCAGCAGTACAGAAGGCACAGATACGCAGTATTTT. Looking up the rest from reference TRBV5-1 and TRBJ2-3 gives the full variable domain: KAGVTQTPRYLIKTRGQQVTLSCSPISGHRSVSWYQQTPGQGLQFLFEYFSETQRNKGNFPGRFSGRQFSNSRSEMNVSTLELGDSALYLCASSTEGTDTQYFGPGTRLTVL.

This clonotype showed up just a few times. This chain uses TRBV30 with TRBJ1-1; D gene ambiguous. The CDR3 length is 12 residues. From germline, CDR1 is GTSNPN and CDR2 SVGIG (reference sequence). V was shortened by 3 bases and J by 0 bases, with 5 bases between the two germline ends. The CDR3 nucleotides read TGTGCCTGGAGGGGAATGAACACTGAAGCTTTCTTT. Its translation is CAWRGMNTEAFF.

The genes are TRBV7-8 and TRBJ2-1; 7 positions match TRBD2. V lost 5 bases and J lost 8; bases outside the gene matches: 18. The CDR3 spans 17 residues. The germline V gene encodes CDR1 SGHVS and CDR2 FQNEAQ. Here the CDR3 DNA reads TGTGCCAGCAGCGGCGGTCGACTAGCCCAGGGCGGGTATGAGCAGTTCTTC. This sequence encodes CASSGGRLAQGGYEQFF. Variable domain in full (rest from reference TRBV7-8 and TRBJ2-1): GAGVSQSPRYKVAKRGQDVALRCDPISGHVSLFWYQQALGQGPEFLTYFQNEAQLDKSGLPSDRFFAERPEGSVSTLKIQRTQQEDSAVYLCASSGGRLAQGGYEQFFGPGTRLTVL.

The chain couples TRBV4-1 to TRBJ1-4, with a weak D call TRBD1 (6 bases). CDR1 MGHRA and CDR2 YSYEKL come from the germline V gene. This CDR3 region has 17 residues. Trimming stripped 1 base from V and 0 bases from J, with 12 bases between. The CDR3 reads CASSQGGATATNEKLFF. CDR3 DNA sequence: TGCGCCAGCAGCCAAGGGGGGGCGACTGCAACTAATGAAAAACTGTTTTTT.